These 9 T cell receptor beta chains came from one sample sequenced in a study of cytomegalovirus exposure and HLA in healthy donors. Researchers ran the PCR with 60 Vbeta and 13 Jbeta primers. Sequencing was performed with immunoSEQ multiplex PCR; in TCRdb, only in-frame clones are kept and a portion is missing. Of under 200,000 clones in the sample, roughly 87% were seen once. The material sequenced was PBMCs. These receptors came from a girl aged 10 to 17 in good health and CMV-seropositive.

V and J are TRBV7-9 and TRBJ2-2, with 9 nucleotides matching TRBD1. The CDR3 loop spans 16 amino acids. The germline CDR1 and CDR2 sequences are SEHNR and FQNEAQ (reference sequence). Trimming took 0 bases from V and 4 from J; bases not matched to a gene: 3. CDR3 DNA: TGTGCCAGCAGCTTAGCGGGACAGGGCCCCACCGGGGAGCTGTTTTTT. Protein: CASSLAGQGPTGELFF.

The rearrangement uses TRBV2 and TRBJ1-5, with D perhaps TRBD1 (6 bases). Germline CDR1 reads SNHLY; CDR2 reads FYNNEI. CDR3 length: 15 residues. Trimming took 7 bases from V and 7 from J, leaving 20 bases between them. CDR3 sequence (DNA): TGTGCCAGCAACGGACGAGGGGGGGTTGGCCAGCCCCAGCATTTT. Translating gives CASNGRGGVGQPQHF.

The rearrangement uses TRBV28 and TRBJ1-5; TRBD1 matches at 8 bases. Trimming at V came to 3 bases and at J to 7 bases, leaving 11 bases not matched to a gene. The germline gives CDR1 MDHEN, CDR2 SYDVKM. The CDR3 is made up of 16 amino acids. The CDR3 is CASSFATGAWAQPQHF. The CDR3 DNA reads as TGTGCCAGCAGTTTTGCGACAGGGGCCTGGGCGCAGCCCCAGCATTTT. Full variable domain (rest looked up from reference TRBV28 and TRBJ1-5): DVKVTQSSRYLVKRTGEKVFLECVQDMDHENMFWYRQDPGLGLRLIYFSYDVKMKEKGDIPEGYSVSREKKERFSLILESASTNQTSMYLCASSFATGAWAQPQHFGDGTRLSIL.

This clone appeared once. The chain combines TRBV28 with TRBJ2-7; 8 bases match TRBD2. Germline CDR1 is MDHEN and CDR2 is SYDVKM. The J segment lost 2 bases and the V segment lost 8 bases, leaving 8 bases of the junction unmatched. The CDR3 has 14 amino acids. The CDR3 spells CASVTAGAAYEQYF. CDR3 sequence (DNA): TGTGCCAGCGTAACAGCGGGGGCGGCCTACGAGCAGTACTTC.

This clone has just a few counts. This chain uses TRBV25-1 with TRBJ1-2, with TRBD1 matching over 8 bases. The CDR3 contains 15 residues. V lost 2 bases to trimming and J lost 8 bases; unmatched junction nucleotides: 10. The germline V gene has CDR1 MGHDK and CDR2 SYGVNS. The CDR3 DNA reads as TGTGCCAGCAGTGAAGGGGTCAGGGGGCGCGGGGGCTACACCTTC. This gives the protein CASSEGVRGRGGYTF.

V usage is TRBV7-6 and J usage is TRBJ2-7, with a tentative D call TRBD2 (7 bases). The V gene's germline CDR1 is SGHVS and CDR2 FNYEAQ. This CDR3 is built from 16 residues. Trimming left V 5 bases short and J 3 bases short, with 20 bases between. Written as DNA, the CDR3 is TGTGCCAGCAGCCTGGGGCCGGGGGGCAGCTACTACGAGCAGTACTTC. Residues: CASSLGPGGSYYEQYF.

The V and J genes are TRBV5-6 and TRBJ2-2; 7 bases fit TRBD2. J was trimmed by 5 bases and V by 0 bases; bases with no gene match: 7. There are 16 residues in the CDR3. Germline V gene lookup returns CDR1 SGHDT and CDR2 YYEEEE. CDR3 DNA sequence: TGTGCCAGCAGCTTGGTTTTGGGAGCGGGGACCGGGGAGCTGTTTTTT. This sequence encodes CASSLVLGAGTGELFF.

The J gene is TRBJ1-4, the V gene TRBV4-3; TRBD1 is a possible D gene (6 bases). V gave up 0 bases and J gave up 8 bases, with 16 bases separating them. The CDR3 is 16 amino acids. The germline V gene encodes CDR1 LGHNA and CDR2 YSLEER. CDR3 sequence reads: CASSQDPWAGEEKLFF. CDR3 DNA sequence: TGCGCCAGCAGCCAAGACCCCTGGGCAGGGGAGGAAAAACTGTTTTTT.

The chain carries TRBV12-2 and TRBJ2-5; TRBD2 was called by the table and not checked on the DNA. TRBV12-2 is a known pseudogene. The CDR3 loop spans 17 amino acids. DNA for the CDR3: TGTGCAAGTCGCTTAGGAGGGGACGGGACTAGGGGCGAGACCCAGTACTTC. This codes for CASRLGGDGTRGETQYF.